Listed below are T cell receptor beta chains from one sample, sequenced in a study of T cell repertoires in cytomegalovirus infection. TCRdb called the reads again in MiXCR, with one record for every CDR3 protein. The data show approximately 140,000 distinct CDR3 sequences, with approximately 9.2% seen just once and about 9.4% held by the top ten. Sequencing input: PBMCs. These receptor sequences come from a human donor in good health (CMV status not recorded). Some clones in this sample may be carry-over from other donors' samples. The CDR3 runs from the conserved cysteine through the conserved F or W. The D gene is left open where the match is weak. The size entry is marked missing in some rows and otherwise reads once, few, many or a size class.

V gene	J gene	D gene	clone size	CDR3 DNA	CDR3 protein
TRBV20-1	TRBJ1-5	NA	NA	TGCAGTGCTAGTTCGGGGGGAATTAGCAATCAGCCCCAGCATTTT	CSASSGGISNQPQHF
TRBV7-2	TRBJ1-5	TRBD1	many	TGTGCCAGCAGCTTAGGAGGACAGGGGAGGACCCAGCATTTT	CASSLGGQGRTQHF
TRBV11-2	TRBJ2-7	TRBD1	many	TGTGCCAGCAACGAACAGGGGTCTAGTTACGAGCAGTACTTC	CASNEQGSSYEQYF
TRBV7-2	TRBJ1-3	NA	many	TGTGCCAGCAGCATGAGACAGTTTTCCTCTGGAAACACCATATATTTT	CASSMRQFSSGNTIYF
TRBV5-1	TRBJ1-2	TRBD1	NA	TGCGCCAGCAGCCTGACATCCGGGACAGGGCATGGCTACACCTTC	CASSLTSGTGHGYTF
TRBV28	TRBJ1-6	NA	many	TGTGCCAGCAGTTTAAACAGCTATAATTCACCCCTCCACTTT	CASSLNSYNSPLHF
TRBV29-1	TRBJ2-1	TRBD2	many	TGCAGCGGTGGGACTAGCGCTCCCAATGAGCAGTTCTTC	CSGGTSAPNEQFF
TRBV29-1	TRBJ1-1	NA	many	TGCAGCGTCGGGAGGGTACTGAACACTGAAGCTTTCTTT	CSVGRVLNTEAFF
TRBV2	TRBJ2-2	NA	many	TGTGCCAGCAGTCCTTACAGGCGACAGAACACCGGGGAGCTGTTTTTT	CASSPYRRQNTGELFF
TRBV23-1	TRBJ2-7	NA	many	TGCGCCAGCAGCCCACGGCGGGGTAAGGTCTACGAGCAGTACTTC	CASSPRRGKVYEQYF
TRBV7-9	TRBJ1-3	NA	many	TGTGCCAGCAGCTTACTGGGAAACACCATATATTTT	CASSLLGNTIYF
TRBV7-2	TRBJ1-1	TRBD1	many	TGTGCCAGCAGACTGGGGACAGGGCGGAACACTGAAGCTTTCTTT	CASRLGTGRNTEAFF
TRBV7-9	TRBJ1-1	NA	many	TGTGCCAGCAGCCCCATTACAGGGATGACTGAAGCTTTCTTT	CASSPITGMTEAFF
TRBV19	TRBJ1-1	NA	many	TGTGCCAGCACCGCCCTGGACAGCATTAACACTGAAGCTTTCTTT	CASTALDSINTEAFF
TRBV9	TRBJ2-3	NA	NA	TGTGCCAGCAGCGTAGAAGTCTTAGATACGCAGTATTTT	CASSVEVLDTQYF
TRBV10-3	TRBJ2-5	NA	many	TGTGCCATCACGAAGAGCCGTGGGGGGACAGAGACCCAGTACTTC	CAITKSRGGTETQYF
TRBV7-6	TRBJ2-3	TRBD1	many	TGTGCCAGCAGCTTCGCCGGGACAGGGGGCACAGATACGCAGTATTTT	CASSFAGTGGTDTQYF
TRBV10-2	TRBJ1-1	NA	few	TGCGCCACCCGAGGGGCAGCCGATTTAATGAACACTGAAGCTTTCTTT	CATRGAADLMNTEAFF
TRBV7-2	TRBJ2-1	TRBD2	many	TGTGCCAGCAGCTCGGTAGCGGGGGGCAATGAGCAGTTCTTC	CASSSVAGGNEQFF
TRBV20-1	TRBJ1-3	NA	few	TGCAGTGCTAGTGTTCTGGGCCTACCCTACTCTGGAAACACCATATATTTT	CSASVLGLPYSGNTIYF
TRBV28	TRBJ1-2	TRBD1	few	TGTGCCACTGGGACAGTCTATGGCTACACCTTC	CATGTVYGYTF
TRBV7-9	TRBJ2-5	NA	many	TGTGCCAGCAGTTATGTGCAGGACGTGGAGACCCAGTACTTC	CASSYVQDVETQYF
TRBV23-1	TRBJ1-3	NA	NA	TGCGCCAGCAGTCACCGGGTCGCTGGAAACACCATATATTTT	CASSHRVAGNTIYF
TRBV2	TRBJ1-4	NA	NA	TGTGCCAGCAGTGAACAGGGCAGGGAAAAACTGTTTTTT	CASSEQGREKLFF
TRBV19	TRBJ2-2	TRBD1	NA	TGTGCCAGTAGTCAGGGGGCACGGGAGCTGTTTTTT	CASSQGARELFF